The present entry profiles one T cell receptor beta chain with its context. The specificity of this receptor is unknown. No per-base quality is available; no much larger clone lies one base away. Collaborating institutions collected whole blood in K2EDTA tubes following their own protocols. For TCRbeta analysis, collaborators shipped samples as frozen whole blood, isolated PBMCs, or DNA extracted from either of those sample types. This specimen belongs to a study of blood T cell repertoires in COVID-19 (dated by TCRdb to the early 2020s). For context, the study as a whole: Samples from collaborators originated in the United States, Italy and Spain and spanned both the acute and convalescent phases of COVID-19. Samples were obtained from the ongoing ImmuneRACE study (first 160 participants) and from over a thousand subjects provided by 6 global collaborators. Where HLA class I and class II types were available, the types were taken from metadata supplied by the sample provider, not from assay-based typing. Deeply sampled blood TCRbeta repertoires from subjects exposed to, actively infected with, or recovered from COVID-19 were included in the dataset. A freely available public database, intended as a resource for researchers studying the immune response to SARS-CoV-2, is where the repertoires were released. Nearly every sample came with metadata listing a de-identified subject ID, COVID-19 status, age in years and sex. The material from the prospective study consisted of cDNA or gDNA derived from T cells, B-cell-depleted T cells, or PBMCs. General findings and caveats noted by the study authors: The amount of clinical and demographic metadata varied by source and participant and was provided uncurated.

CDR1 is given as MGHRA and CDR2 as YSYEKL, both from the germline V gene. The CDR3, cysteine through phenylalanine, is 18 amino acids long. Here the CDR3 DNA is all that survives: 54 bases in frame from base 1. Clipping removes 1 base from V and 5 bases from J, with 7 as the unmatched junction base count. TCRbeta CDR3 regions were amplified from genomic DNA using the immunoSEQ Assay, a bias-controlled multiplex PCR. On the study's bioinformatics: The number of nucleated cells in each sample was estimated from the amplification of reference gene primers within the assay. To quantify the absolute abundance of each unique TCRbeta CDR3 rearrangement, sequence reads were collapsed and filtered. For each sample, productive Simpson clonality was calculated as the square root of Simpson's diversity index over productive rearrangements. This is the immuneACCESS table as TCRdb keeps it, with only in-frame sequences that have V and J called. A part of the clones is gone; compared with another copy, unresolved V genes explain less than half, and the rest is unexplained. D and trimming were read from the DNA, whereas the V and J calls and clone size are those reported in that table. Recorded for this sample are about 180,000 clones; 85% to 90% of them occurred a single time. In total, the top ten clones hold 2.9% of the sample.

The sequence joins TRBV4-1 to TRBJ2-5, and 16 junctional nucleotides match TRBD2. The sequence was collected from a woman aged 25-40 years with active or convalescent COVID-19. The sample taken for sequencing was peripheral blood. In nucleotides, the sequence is TGCGCCAGCAGCCAAGGCAAGGGACTAGCGGGAGGGAGGGAGACCCAGTACTTC. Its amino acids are CASSQGKGLAGGRETQYF.